The 16 T cell receptor beta chains reported below all come from one sample, sequenced in a study of control samples from healthy donors and cancer patients. Some clones are missing from TCRdb's copy, which holds only in-frame ones; the method was immunoSEQ multiplex PCR. The profile shows fewer than 150,000 clones, 80% to 95% of them singletons. The sample consisted of blood. Receptors originate from a man aged 18 to 30 in good health.

V and J are TRBV2 and TRBJ2-5, with 9 positions matching TRBD1. The V and J ends lost 6 bases and 5 bases, in that order; junction bases with no gene match: 7. There are 14 residues in the CDR3. Germline lookup yields CDR1 SNHLY and CDR2 FYNNEI. As DNA, the CDR3 is TGTGCCAGCAGGGAGGGACAGGGTATGGAGACCCAGTACTTC. Translated, it gives CASREGQGMETQYF. Together with reference TRBV2 and TRBJ2-5, the CDR3 gives the full variable domain: EPEVTQTPSHQVTQMGQEVILRCVPISNHLYFYWYRQILGQKVEFLVSFYNNEISEKSEIFDDQFSVERPDGSNFTLKIRSTKLEDSAMYFCASREGQGMETQYFGPGTRLLVL.

This clone appeared a single time. This chain connects TRBV27 to TRBJ1-2; D gene uncertain. CDR1 and CDR2 from the germline V gene are MNHEY and SMNVEV (reference sequence). Trimming shortened V by 2 bases and J by 4 bases, and 11 bases separated the two germline ends. CDR3 size: 14 residues. CDR3 DNA sequence: TGTGCCAGCAGTTTAAGGCCGGACGGCTATGGCTACACCTTC. Translated, it gives CASSLRPDGYGYTF.

CDR3 sequence: CASSPGTGAGSSGNTIYF. DNA of the CDR3: TGCGCCAGCAGCCCCGGGACAGGGGCAGGCAGCTCTGGAAACACCATATATTTT. This chain connects TRBV5-1 to TRBJ1-3, with 10 bases identical to TRBD1. V shed 4 bases, J shed 0 bases, and the junction held 10 bases outside the gene matches. Germline CDR1 is SGHRS and CDR2 is YFSETQ. The CDR3 loop spans 18 amino acids.

The chain joins TRBV13 to TRBJ1-1; D unresolved. Germline V gives CDR1 PRHDT, CDR2 FYEKMQ (reference sequence). The ends were cut back, 0 bases at V and 3 bases at J, with 2 bases in the middle. The CDR3 has 12 residues. This chain's CDR3 is CASSLGYTEAFF. Here the CDR3 DNA reads TGTGCCAGCAGCTTAGGGTACACTGAAGCTTTCTTT.

The chain couples TRBV3-1 (or the pseudogene TRBV3-2) to TRBJ2-7, with D perhaps TRBD1 (5 bases). This CDR3 region has 13 residues. Looked up from germline, CDR1 is LGHDT and CDR2 is YNNKEL (reference sequence). The V end was cut by 1 base, the J end by 4 bases, with 8 bases between. The CDR3 here is CASSQAQEYEQYF. The CDR3 nucleotides are TGTGCCAGCAGCCAAGCACAGGAGTACGAGCAGTACTTC.

The rearrangement uses TRBV11-2 and TRBJ2-1; D not resolved. Germline V gene lookup returns CDR1 SGHAT and CDR2 FQNNGV. This CDR3 comprises 14 residues. V was trimmed by 2 bases and J by 5 bases, leaving 10 bases between them. CDR3 protein: CASSLSRGNNEQFF. CDR3 coding DNA: TGTGCCAGCAGCTTATCACGCGGAAACAATGAGCAGTTCTTC.

This clone was counted once. The rearrangement uses TRBV27 and TRBJ1-2; tentative D call: TRBD1 (6 bases). The V end was cut by 4 bases, the J end by 4 bases, with 7 bases between. There are 12 residues in the CDR3. Germline CDR1 is MNHEY and CDR2 is SMNVEV (reference sequence). CDR3 coding DNA: TGTGCCAGCAGTTCAGGGGTCTATGGCTACACCTTC. Amino acids: CASSSGVYGYTF.

This chain links TRBV4-3 with TRBJ2-2; no firm D call. Trimming stripped 1 base from V and 4 bases from J, with 10 bases between. Germline V lookup: CDR1 LGHNA, CDR2 YSLEER. The CDR3 totals 15 residues. The CDR3 DNA sequence: TGCGCCAGCAGCCAAGTAAAAACCGGCACCGGGGAGCTGTTTTTT. Translating it yields CASSQVKTGTGELFF.

V and J are TRBV6-1 and TRBJ1-5; D uncertain. V was pared by 1 base and J by 1 base, with 8 bases between. The CDR3 is 15 amino acids. Germline V gene lookup returns CDR1 MNHNS and CDR2 SASEGT. The CDR3 DNA sequence: TGTGCCAGCAGTGAAGGGGTAGCGAGCAATCAGCCCCAGCATTTT. Translation: CASSEGVASNQPQHF.

J is TRBJ2-3 and V is TRBV9, with D possibly TRBD2 on 5 matching bases. Trimming removed 0 bases at V and 0 bases at J, with 14 bases between. The CDR3 has 17 residues. Germline loops: CDR1 SGDLS, CDR2 YYNGEE. The DNA for the CDR3 is TGTGCCAGCAGCGTAGACGTAGGCGGGCTTAGCACAGATACGCAGTATTTT. Encoded protein: CASSVDVGGLSTDTQYF.

This chain links TRBV18 with TRBJ2-3; 10 bases align to TRBD2. Germline CDR1 KGHSH, CDR2 LQKENI. This CDR3 has 16 amino acids. J lost 4 bases, V lost 2 bases, and 6 bases had no gene match. The CDR3 spells CASSPINLAGADTQYF. The DNA for the CDR3 is TGTGCCAGCTCACCAATTAACCTAGCGGGAGCAGATACGCAGTATTTT.

This chain links TRBV30 with TRBJ1-2, with D uncertain. Deletions cut 0 bases from V and 8 bases from J, with 7 bases between. CDR1 GTSNPN and CDR2 SVGIG come from the germline V gene (reference sequence). This CDR3 region has 11 residues. The CDR3 here is CAWSVKWGYTF. The CDR3 DNA sequence: TGTGCCTGGAGTGTAAAATGGGGCTACACCTTC.

The chain couples TRBV19 to TRBJ1-2; D is possibly TRBD1 (5 bases). CDR3 length equals 17 residues. Per germline, CDR1 LNHDA and CDR2 SQIVND (reference sequence). The V gene lost 2 bases and the J gene lost 4 bases, with 20 bases spanning the gap. DNA of the CDR3: TGTGCCAGTAGTATACCACAGTCGGAGGGGAACGGCTATGGCTACACCTTC. Amino acid sequence: CASSIPQSEGNGYGYTF.

The genes are TRBV2 and TRBJ1-2, with D perhaps TRBD1 (5 bases). Germline V gene sequence: CDR1 SNHLY, CDR2 FYNNEI. The germline V and J ends were trimmed by 1 base and 6 bases, with 12 bases remaining between them. The CDR3 is 14 residues long. The CDR3 protein is CASSEEGGGNGYTF. The CDR3 bases are TGTGCCAGCAGTGAAGAGGGCGGGGGAAATGGCTACACCTTC.

This chain links TRBV15 with TRBJ2-5; TRBD1 matches 12 bases. V gave up 0 bases and J gave up 5 bases; unmatched junction bases: 7. The V gene's germline CDR1 is LNHNV and CDR2 YYDKDF (reference sequence). This CDR3 region has 17 residues. In DNA form, the CDR3 reads TGTGCCACCAGCAGAGATCCGGGACAGGGGGCATGGGAGACCCAGTACTTC. As protein: CATSRDPGQGAWETQYF.

DNA for the CDR3: TGTGCCAGTAGTATGGTTTCCGGACAGGGCAGTCAGCCCCAGCATTTT. Amino acids: CASSMVSGQGSQPQHF. The rearrangement uses TRBV19 and TRBJ1-5, with TRBD1 matching 8 bases. With V trimmed by 3 bases and J by 6 bases, 10 bases remained unmatched. The CDR3 sequence is 16 residues long. The germline gives CDR1 LNHDA, CDR2 SQIVND (reference sequence).